This T cell receptor beta chain emerged from a study of blood T cell repertoires in COVID-19. V lost 0 bases and J lost 6; bases outside the gene matches: 9. CDR1 is LGHDT, CDR2 YNNKEL, per germline (reference sequence). The CDR3 is made up of 17 amino acids. As handled by the study authors: The assay estimated nucleated cells by amplifying reference gene primers. Profiling relied on immunoSEQ multiplex PCR, and the TCRdb table lists in-frame clones only, not all of them. V and J calls and clone size follow that table, whereas D and trimming were derived from the DNA. The repertoire has roughly 430,000 clones, roughly 88% of them found once; the top ten carry approximately 1.5%.

This sequence was found in a woman younger than 30 who had been exposed to COVID-19. Source material: PBMCs or T cells enriched from blood (not recorded which). V usage is TRBV3-1 (or the pseudogene TRBV3-2) and J usage is TRBJ2-1, with TRBD1 identical over 9 bases. This chain's CDR3 is CASSQDPDRGGFNEQFF. Written as DNA, the CDR3 is TGTGCCAGCAGCCAAGATCCCGACAGGGGGGGCTTCAATGAGCAGTTCTTC.